This TCR beta chain was recorded in a study of radiation and T cells in renal cell carcinoma. Specified time point: blood 4 weeks post-SBRT, at nephrectomy. The treatment: 15 Gy SBRT to primary tumor, nephrectomy 4 weeks later. Nephrectomy followed 15 Gy stereotactic body radiation by 4 weeks. Serial blood draws occurred at baseline and 2 and 4 weeks post-SBRT. V was shortened by 0 bases and J by 6 bases, with 9 bases between the two germline ends. Germline V gene lookup returns CDR1 GTSNPN and CDR2 SVGIG (reference sequence). The CDR3 has 12 residues. Using immunoSEQ multiplex PCR, the repertoire was profiled, and TCRdb retains in-frame clones only, with some absent. The profile shows 75,000 to 90,000 clones, 80% to 90% of them singletons.

The sequence was collected from a woman in her 70s with renal cell carcinoma. The genes are TRBV30 and TRBJ2-7; no clear D. Here the sequenced sample was blood, taken from a patient whose treatment included radiotherapy and nephrectomy. The CDR3 sequence is CAWSVSGVEQYF. CDR3 nucleotides: TGTGCCTGGAGTGTATCTGGGGTCGAGCAGTACTTC.